This entry concerns a single TCR beta chain. This entry is derived from a study of cytomegalovirus exposure and HLA in healthy donors. Across the study: Counted in an early data release were roughly 81 million unique TCRs from HLA-typed donors.

This PCR relied on a set of 60 Vbeta primers and 13 Jbeta primers. The data were produced by immunoSEQ multiplex PCR, yet TCRdb's version contains in-frame clones alone and is incomplete. The table includes some 130,000 clones, 82% detected once. The CDR3 totals 19 residues. Sequencing was done on a sample of PBMCs. The sequence was obtained from a boy younger than 10 in good health and CMV-seronegative. The chain combines TRBV12-1 with TRBJ1-5; TRBD1 is taken as the D call from the table, unchecked against the DNA. TRBV12-1 is deemed a pseudogene. CDR3 DNA sequence: TGTGCCAGCAGCCCCGCCCCGGACAGGGAAAAGTCCCTTAATCAGCCCCAGCATTTT. Encoded protein: CASSPAPDREKSLNQPQHF.